The source of this TCR beta chain is a study of breast tumors, draining lymph nodes, adjacent tissues. Study-level results: Tumor and nontumor repertoires were significantly more similar in luminal-like than in basal-like breast cancer. Tumor TCR diversity was below lymph nodes but above nontumor tissue. Findings are consistent with lymph node origin and intratumoral expansion of most tumor T cells. The lymph node origin of tumor T cells was framed as consistent with a hypothesis, not demonstrated.

The lymph nodes were axillary draining lymph nodes from breast cancer patients. This clonotype was recorded many times. The antigen is not known. TCRdb fed the multiplex PCR reads into MiXCR, producing one record per CDR3 protein. The table has 270,000 or so distinct CDR3 sequences, roughly 31% seen once. The germline V and J ends were trimmed by 0 bases and 2 bases, with 14 bases remaining between them. Germline V lookup: CDR1 MGHRA, CDR2 YSYEKL. CDR3 size: 16 residues. This clonotype was sampled from a female donor with breast cancer. Some clones in this sample may be carry-over from other donors' samples. Sequenced material: axillary lymph node tissue. The rearrangement links TRBV4-1 to TRBJ2-7, with D possibly being TRBD2 (5 bases). CDR3 residues: CASSQDMVAQAYEQYF. The CDR3 DNA reads TGCGCCAGCAGCCAAGATATGGTAGCGCAGGCCTACGAGCAGTACTTC.